The rows below give T cell receptor beta chains drawn from one sample of a study of blood T cell repertoires in COVID-19. The repertoire was sequenced with immunoSEQ multiplex PCR; TCRdb's copy has only in-frame clones and lacks some. This sample yields about 250,000 clones, of which around four fifths are seen a single time; more than 6.5% belongs to the top ten. The sequenced sample was peripheral blood. These receptors all come from a man in his forties with active or convalescent COVID-19. The CDR3 runs from the conserved cysteine through the conserved F or W. The D gene is left open where the match is weak. Not all rows give a size; the values are once, few, many and, for expanded clones, a class.

abundance	v_gene	d_gene	j_gene	CDR3nt	CDR3aa
.	TRBV29-1	TRBD1	TRBJ1-2	TGCAGCGTTGGAAAGGACAGGGGCACGCATGGCTACACCTTC	CSVGKDRGTHGYTF
.	TRBV5-6	.	TRBJ2-7	TGTGCCAGCAGCTTGAGGGGTTCCTACGAGCAGTACTTC	CASSLRGSYEQYF
.	TRBV30	.	TRBJ1-1	TGTGCCTGGAGTGTAGCCAGGGTGGGTGAAGCTTTCTTT	CAWSVARVGEAFF
.	TRBV5-1	TRBD2	TRBJ2-7	TGCGCCAGCAGCTCTGCCGGGGGAGGGAGTTTCTACGAGCAGTACTTC	CASSSAGGGSFYEQYF
once	TRBV30	.	TRBJ2-5	TGTGCCTGGAGTGTAAGCGGGCCCGGGTACTTC	CAWSVSGPGYF
.	TRBV18	.	TRBJ2-5	TGTGCCAGCTCACCCCCGGGGAATCAAGAGACCCAGTACTTC	CASSPPGNQETQYF
.	TRBV2	TRBD1	TRBJ2-3	TGTGCCAGCAGCAAAACCGGACAGGGTCGGACAGATACGCAGTATTTT	CASSKTGQGRTDTQYF
.	TRBV3-1/TRBV3-2	TRBD1	TRBJ1-2	TGTGCCAGCAGCCACGGCGGACAGGCCTATGGCTACACCTTC	CASSHGGQAYGYTF
.	TRBV2	TRBD2	TRBJ2-1	TGTGCCAGCAGACCTCGGACTAGCGTTTACAATGAGCAGTTCTTC	CASRPRTSVYNEQFF
.	TRBV2	TRBD1	TRBJ1-6	TGTGCCAGCAGTGAACAGGGGGGATATTCACCCCTCCACTTT	CASSEQGGYSPLHF
.	TRBV11-2	.	TRBJ2-5	TGTGCCAGCAGCGCCGCCCCCAGGGAAGAGACCCAGTACTTC	CASSAAPREETQYF
.	TRBV7-8	TRBD2	TRBJ2-1	TGTGCCAGCAGCCTGCCGGGGGGAGATTACAATGAGCAGTTCTTC	CASSLPGGDYNEQFF
.	TRBV15	.	TRBJ2-5	TGTGCCACCAGCACCTACCAAGAGACCCAGTACTTC	CATSTYQETQYF
.	TRBV6-4	.	TRBJ2-2	TGTGCCAGCTTCCGAAGGGGGAGTAACACCGGGGAGCTGTTTTTT	CASFRRGSNTGELFF
.	TRBV27	.	TRBJ1-1	TGTGCCAGCAGTCTCAATACAGGGAGAGTGAACACTGAAGCTTTCTTT	CASSLNTGRVNTEAFF
.	TRBV10-3	.	TRBJ2-6	TGTGCCATCAGTGAGTCGTACGGCAGGGCGGAGTCTGGGGCCAACGTCCTGACTTTC	CAISESYGRAESGANVLTF
.	TRBV24-1	TRBD2	TRBJ2-1	TGTGCCACCAGTGATAACCGACTAGCTCACAATGAGCAGTTCTTC	CATSDNRLAHNEQFF
.	TRBV24-1	.	TRBJ2-7	TGTGCCACCAGTTCATTTAGCCCGTTTCAATACGAGCAGTACTTC	CATSSFSPFQYEQYF
.	TRBV19	TRBD1	TRBJ1-1	TGTGCCAGTAAACAGGGGTCATACACTGAAGCTTTCTTT	CASKQGSYTEAFF
.	TRBV5-1	TRBD1	TRBJ1-6	TGCGCCAGCAGCCTGGGCCCTGGGGACAGGAGCTCCTATAATTCACCCCTCCACTTT	CASSLGPGDRSSYNSPLHF
.	TRBV24-1	.	TRBJ2-6	TGTGCCACCAGTGATGCTGACAGCTCTGGGGCCAACGTCCTGACTTTC	CATSDADSSGANVLTF
.	TRBV18	.	TRBJ1-5	TGTGCCAGCTCCCCAAACAGGAATCAGCCCCAGCATTTT	CASSPNRNQPQHF
.	TRBV11-3	.	TRBJ1-2	TGTGCCAGCACCCCGGGACTCTATGGCTACACCTTC	CASTPGLYGYTF
.	TRBV29-1	TRBD1	TRBJ1-2	TGCAGCGCGTACTCTACAGGGGCCTCTAACTATGGCTACACCTTC	CSAYSTGASNYGYTF